These T cell receptor beta chains were read from a single sample in a study of metastatic and nonmetastatic thyroid tumors. TCRdb re-called clones from the PCR reads using MiXCR. The sample includes some 20,000 clones, 9% to 15% of them seen just once. The sequenced material came from blood. These receptors all stem from a male donor with papillary thyroid cancer or a benign thyroid nodule (not recorded which). Some clones in this sample may be carry-over from other donors' samples. CDR3s include the opening cysteine and the closing phenylalanine or tryptophan. D genes are given only for firm matches. The size entry is marked missing in some rows and otherwise reads once, few, many or a size class.

v_gene	abundance	j_gene	d_gene	CDR3nt	CDR3aa
TRBV19	few	TRBJ1-5	NA	TGTGCCAGTAGTATAGCGGGGGGCGGCGTACAGCCCCAGCATTTT	CASSIAGGGVQPQHF
TRBV2	many	TRBJ1-5	TRBD1	TGTGCCAGCAGTCAGACAGGGGCGTATAATCAGCCCCAGCATTTT	CASSQTGAYNQPQHF
TRBV7-9	many	TRBJ1-1	TRBD1	TGTGCCAGCAGCTGGCGGGACAGCCCGAACACTGAAGCTTTCTTT	CASSWRDSPNTEAFF
TRBV27	NA	TRBJ1-3	TRBD1	TGTGCCAGCACTTCTCTACAGGGGGGAGCTGGAAACACCATATATTTT	CASTSLQGGAGNTIYF
TRBV20-1	NA	TRBJ1-1	TRBD1	TGCAGTGCCGCCTCCGGACAGGGGTTCACTGAAGCTTTCTTT	CSAASGQGFTEAFF
TRBV5-1	NA	TRBJ2-1	TRBD1	TGCGCCAGCGTTTTTGGTGGGGACAGGGGTTACAATGAGCAGTTCTTC	CASVFGGDRGYNEQFF
TRBV24-1	NA	TRBJ2-1	TRBD2	TGTGCCACCGGCCCGACTAGCGGGAGGGGGTATAGTGAGCAGTTCTTC	CATGPTSGRGYSEQFF
TRBV3-1	many	TRBJ2-7	TRBD2	TGTGCCAGCAGCCTGGGACTAGCGGCTTCCTACGAGCAGTACTTC	CASSLGLAASYEQYF
TRBV5-6	medium-sized	TRBJ1-2	NA	TGTGCCAGCAGCTTGTTGTTGCTCTATGGCTACACCTTC	CASSLLLLYGYTF
TRBV28	medium-sized	TRBJ1-6	TRBD1	TGTGCCAGCACCCCGGACAGGGTCTCACCCCTCCACTTT	CASTPDRVSPLHF
TRBV5-4	NA	TRBJ2-2	TRBD2	TGTGCCAGCAGCTTGCGAACTAGCGGGAGTGGGACCGGGGAGCTGTTTTTT	CASSLRTSGSGTGELFF
TRBV20-1	medium-sized	TRBJ2-7	TRBD2	TGCAGTGCTAGAACTAGCGGGCGGCTGGGGGAGCAGTACTTC	CSARTSGRLGEQYF
TRBV12-3/TRBV12-4	medium-sized	TRBJ2-2	NA	TGTGCCAGCCAAGAGGAAATCGGGGAGCTGTTTTTT	CASQEEIGELFF
TRBV2	many	TRBJ2-3	NA	TGTGCCAGCAAGGGTTCAGGGTTCACAGATACGCAGTATTTT	CASKGSGFTDTQYF
TRBV12-3/TRBV12-4	many	TRBJ2-5	NA	TGTGCCAGCAGCCACGGAGAGACCCAGTACTTC	CASSHGETQYF
TRBV2	many	TRBJ2-5	TRBD2	TGTGCCAGCAGTGGGACGGGAGGTTGGGAGACCCAGTACTTC	CASSGTGGWETQYF
TRBV28	NA	TRBJ2-1	TRBD2	TGTGCCAGCAGTTTAACTAGCGGGAGGGGGCCAGTCTTC	CASSLTSGRGPVF
TRBV6-5	few	TRBJ2-1	TRBD2	TGTGCCAGCAGCAGAGGTACGGGAGGGAGCTCCTACAATGAGCAGTTCTTC	CASSRGTGGSSYNEQFF
TRBV11-2	NA	TRBJ2-7	TRBD2	TGTGCCAGCAGCTTAATCAGCGGGAAACACGAGCAGTACTTC	CASSLISGKHEQYF
TRBV5-1	many	TRBJ2-7	TRBD2	TGCGCCAGCAGGCAACCCGACGGGAGGGAGCAGTACTTC	CASRQPDGREQYF
TRBV19	NA	TRBJ2-3	NA	TGTGCCAGTTTGGGAGTAACCACAGATACGCAGTATTTT	CASLGVTTDTQYF
TRBV28	many	TRBJ2-5	NA	TGTGCCAGCAGTTTGGTATTAGGGGAGACCCAGTACTTC	CASSLVLGETQYF
TRBV6-1	few	TRBJ2-7	NA	TGTGCCAGCAACCACCGAGGATCATACGAGCAGTACTTC	CASNHRGSYEQYF
TRBV11-3	many	TRBJ2-7	NA	TGTGCCACCAGCCAGGGGGGTAGCGGTGAGCAGTACTTC	CATSQGGSGEQYF
TRBV5-1	NA	TRBJ1-1	TRBD1	TGCGCCAGCAGCAGGGGACAGGATACTGAAGCTTTCTTT	CASSRGQDTEAFF
TRBV2	NA	TRBJ2-7	NA	TGTGCCAGCAGACCCGGCGTCGCCGGCTACGAGCAGTACTTC	CASRPGVAGYEQYF
TRBV6-5	NA	TRBJ2-4	TRBD2	TGTGCCAGCAGTTCCGGACTAGCGGGAGAGGAGGCCAAAAACATTCAGTACTTC	CASSSGLAGEEAKNIQYF
TRBV5-4	NA	TRBJ2-6	NA	TGTGCCAGCAGCTTGGCTCGGAGCTCTGGGGCCAACGTCCTGACTTTC	CASSLARSSGANVLTF
TRBV12-3/TRBV12-4	few	TRBJ1-1	TRBD1	TGTGCCAGCAGTCGCACAGGGGTCCCTGAAGCTTTCTTT	CASSRTGVPEAFF
TRBV7-9	many	TRBJ2-5	NA	TGTGCCAGCAGCTCCGACAGGCGGAAACAAGAGACCCAGTACTTC	CASSSDRRKQETQYF
TRBV27	NA	TRBJ1-2	TRBD1	TGTGCCAGCAGTCCGGGACAGACCTGGCGTCGCTATGGCTACACCTTC	CASSPGQTWRRYGYTF